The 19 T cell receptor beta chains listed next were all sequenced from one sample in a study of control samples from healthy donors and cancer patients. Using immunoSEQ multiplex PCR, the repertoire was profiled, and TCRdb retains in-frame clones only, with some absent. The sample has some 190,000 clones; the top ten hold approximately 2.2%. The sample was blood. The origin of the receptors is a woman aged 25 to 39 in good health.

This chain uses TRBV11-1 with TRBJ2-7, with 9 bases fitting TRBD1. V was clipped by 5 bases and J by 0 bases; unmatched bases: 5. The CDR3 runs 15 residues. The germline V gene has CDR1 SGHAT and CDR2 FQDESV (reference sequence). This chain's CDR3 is CASSPGTGRSYEQYF. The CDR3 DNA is TGTGCCAGCAGCCCCGGGACAGGGCGCTCCTACGAGCAGTACTTC.

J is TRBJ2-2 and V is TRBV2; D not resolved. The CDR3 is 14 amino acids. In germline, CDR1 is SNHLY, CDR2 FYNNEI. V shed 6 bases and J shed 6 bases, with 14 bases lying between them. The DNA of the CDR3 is TGTGCCAGCAGCATCGAAGCAAGACCCGGGGAGCTGTTTTTT. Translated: CASSIEARPGELFF.

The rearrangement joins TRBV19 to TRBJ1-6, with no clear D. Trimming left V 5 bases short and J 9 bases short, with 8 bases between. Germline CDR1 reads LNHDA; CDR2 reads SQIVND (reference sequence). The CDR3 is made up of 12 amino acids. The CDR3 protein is CASSSYSSPLHF. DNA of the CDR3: TGTGCCAGTAGTTCCTACAGTTCACCCCTCCACTTT.

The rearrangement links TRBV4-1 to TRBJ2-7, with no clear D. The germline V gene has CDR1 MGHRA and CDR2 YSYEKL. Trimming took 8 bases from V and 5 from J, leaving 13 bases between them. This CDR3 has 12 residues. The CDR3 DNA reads TGCGCCAGCCCTTTCTCCGATCACGAGCAGTACTTC. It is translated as CASPFSDHEQYF.

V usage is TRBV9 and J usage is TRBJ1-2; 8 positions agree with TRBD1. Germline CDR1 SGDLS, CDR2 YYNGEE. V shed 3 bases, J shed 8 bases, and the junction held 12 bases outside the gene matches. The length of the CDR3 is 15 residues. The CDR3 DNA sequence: TGTGCCAGCAGCGCATCAGGGGGGACAGGCAACGGCTACACCTTC. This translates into CASSASGGTGNGYTF.

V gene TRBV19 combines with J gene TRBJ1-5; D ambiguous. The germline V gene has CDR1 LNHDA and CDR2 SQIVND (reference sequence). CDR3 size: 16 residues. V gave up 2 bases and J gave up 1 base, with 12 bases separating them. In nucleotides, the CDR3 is TGTGCCAGTAGTATAAGTTCGCGGCGGAGCAATCAGCCCCAGCATTTT. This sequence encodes CASSISSRRSNQPQHF.

The CDR3, as DNA: TGTGCCAGCAGTTTATCTTGGGGGGGAGGCTCACCCCTCCACTTT. Its translation is CASSLSWGGGSPLHF. V usage is TRBV27 and J usage is TRBJ1-6; tentative D call: TRBD1 (5 bases). V was pared by 0 bases and J by 10 bases, with 13 bases between. CDR3 length: 15 residues. CDR1 is MNHEY and CDR2 is SMNVEV in the germline V gene (reference sequence).

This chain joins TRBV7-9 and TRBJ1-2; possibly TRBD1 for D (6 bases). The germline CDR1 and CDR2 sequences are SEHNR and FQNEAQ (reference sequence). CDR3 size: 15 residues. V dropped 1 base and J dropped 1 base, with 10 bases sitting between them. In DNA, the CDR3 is TGTGCCAGCAGCTTAGAGGGGGGCGTTAACTATGGCTACACCTTC. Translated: CASSLEGGVNYGYTF.

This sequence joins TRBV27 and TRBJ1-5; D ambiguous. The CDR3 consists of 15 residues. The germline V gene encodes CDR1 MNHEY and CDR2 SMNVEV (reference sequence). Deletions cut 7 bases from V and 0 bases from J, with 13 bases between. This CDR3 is CASTERASSNQPQHF. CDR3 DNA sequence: TGTGCCAGCACCGAGAGAGCCTCTAGCAATCAGCCCCAGCATTTT.

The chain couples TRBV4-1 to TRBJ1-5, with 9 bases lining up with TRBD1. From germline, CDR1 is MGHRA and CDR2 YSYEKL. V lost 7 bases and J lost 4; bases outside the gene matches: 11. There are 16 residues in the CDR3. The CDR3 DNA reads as TGCGCCAGCAAAGCTCGACAGGGGGGCGCGAATCAGCCCCAGCATTTT. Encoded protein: CASKARQGGANQPQHF.

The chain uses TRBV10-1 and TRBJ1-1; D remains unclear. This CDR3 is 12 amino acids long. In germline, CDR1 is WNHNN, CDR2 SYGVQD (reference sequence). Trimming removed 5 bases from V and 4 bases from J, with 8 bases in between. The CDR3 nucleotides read TGCGCCAGCAGTCCAGTTGGCACTGAAGCTTTCTTT. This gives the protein CASSPVGTEAFF.

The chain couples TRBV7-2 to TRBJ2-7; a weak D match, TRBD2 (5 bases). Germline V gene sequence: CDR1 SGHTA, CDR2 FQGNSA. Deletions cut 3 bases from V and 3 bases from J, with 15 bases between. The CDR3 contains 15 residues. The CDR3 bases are TGTGCCAGCAGCTTCGGGAACCGGGCCTACTACGAGCAGTACTTC. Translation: CASSFGNRAYYEQYF.

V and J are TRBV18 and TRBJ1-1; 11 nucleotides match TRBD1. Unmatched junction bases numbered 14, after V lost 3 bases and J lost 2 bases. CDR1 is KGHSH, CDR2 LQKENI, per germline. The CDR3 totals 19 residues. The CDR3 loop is CASSPYYGQGAGGNTEAFF. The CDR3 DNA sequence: TGTGCCAGCTCACCCTACTATGGACAGGGGGCGGGTGGAAACACTGAAGCTTTCTTT.

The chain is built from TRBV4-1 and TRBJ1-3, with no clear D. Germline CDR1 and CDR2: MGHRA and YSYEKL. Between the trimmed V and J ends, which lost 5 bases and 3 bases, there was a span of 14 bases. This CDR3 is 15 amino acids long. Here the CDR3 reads CASSDRGVRGNTIYF. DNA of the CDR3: TGCGCCAGCAGCGACCGTGGGGTTCGTGGAAACACCATATATTTT.

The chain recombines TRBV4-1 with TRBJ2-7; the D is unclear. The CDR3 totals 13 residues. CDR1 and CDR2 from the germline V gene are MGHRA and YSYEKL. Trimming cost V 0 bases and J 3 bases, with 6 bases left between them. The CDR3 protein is CASSQEVRYEQYF. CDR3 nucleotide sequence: TGCGCCAGCAGCCAAGAGGTCCGCTACGAGCAGTACTTC.

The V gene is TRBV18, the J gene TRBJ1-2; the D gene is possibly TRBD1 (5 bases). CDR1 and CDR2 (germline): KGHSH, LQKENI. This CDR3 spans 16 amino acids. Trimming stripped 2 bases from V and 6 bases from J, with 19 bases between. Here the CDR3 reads CASSPVRPGALNGYTF. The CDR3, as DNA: TGTGCCAGCTCACCAGTGAGACCCGGGGCGCTGAATGGCTACACCTTC.

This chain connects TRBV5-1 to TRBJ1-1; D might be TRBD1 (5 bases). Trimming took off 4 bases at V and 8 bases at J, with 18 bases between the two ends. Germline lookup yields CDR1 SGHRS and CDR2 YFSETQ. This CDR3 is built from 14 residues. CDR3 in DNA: TGCGCCAGCAGCCTCGGGACGGCCCTAATGGAAGCTTTCTTT. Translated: CASSLGTALMEAFF.

The DNA for the CDR3 is TGTGCCAGCTCGTTCCAAGGGCTGGGTGGGGCCAACGTCCTGACTTTC. Its translation: CASSFQGLGGANVLTF. The chain uses TRBV28 and TRBJ2-6; D call uncertain. From germline, CDR1 is MDHEN and CDR2 SYDVKM. The CDR3 runs 16 residues. The V and J ends lost 8 bases and 3 bases respectively, with 17 bases between them. Full variable domain (missing parts from reference TRBV28 and TRBJ2-6): DVKVTQSSRYLVKRTGEKVFLECVQDMDHENMFWYRQDPGLGLRLIYFSYDVKMKEKGDIPEGYSVSREKKERFSLILESASTNQTSMYLCASSFQGLGGANVLTFGAGSRLTVL.

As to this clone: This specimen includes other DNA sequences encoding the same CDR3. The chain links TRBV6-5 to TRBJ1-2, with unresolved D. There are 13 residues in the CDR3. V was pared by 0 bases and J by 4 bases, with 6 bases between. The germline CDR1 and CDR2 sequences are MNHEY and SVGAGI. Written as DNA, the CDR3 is TGTGCCAGCAGTTACTCTGGCTCCTATGGCTACACCTTC. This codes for CASSYSGSYGYTF.